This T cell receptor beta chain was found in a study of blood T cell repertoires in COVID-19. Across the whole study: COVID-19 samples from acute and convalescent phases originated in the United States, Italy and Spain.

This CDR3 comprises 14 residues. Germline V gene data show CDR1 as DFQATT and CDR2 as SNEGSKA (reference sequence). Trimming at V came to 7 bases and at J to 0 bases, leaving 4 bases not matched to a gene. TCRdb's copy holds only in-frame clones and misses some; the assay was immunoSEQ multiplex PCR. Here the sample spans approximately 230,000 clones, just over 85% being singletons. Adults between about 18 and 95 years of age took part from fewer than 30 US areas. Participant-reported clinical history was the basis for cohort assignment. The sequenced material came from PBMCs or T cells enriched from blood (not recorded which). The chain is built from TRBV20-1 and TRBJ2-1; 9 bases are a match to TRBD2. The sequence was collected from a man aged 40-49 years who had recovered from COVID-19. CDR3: CSGSSGSSYNEQFF. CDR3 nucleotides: TGCAGTGGTAGTAGCGGGAGCTCCTACAATGAGCAGTTCTTC.